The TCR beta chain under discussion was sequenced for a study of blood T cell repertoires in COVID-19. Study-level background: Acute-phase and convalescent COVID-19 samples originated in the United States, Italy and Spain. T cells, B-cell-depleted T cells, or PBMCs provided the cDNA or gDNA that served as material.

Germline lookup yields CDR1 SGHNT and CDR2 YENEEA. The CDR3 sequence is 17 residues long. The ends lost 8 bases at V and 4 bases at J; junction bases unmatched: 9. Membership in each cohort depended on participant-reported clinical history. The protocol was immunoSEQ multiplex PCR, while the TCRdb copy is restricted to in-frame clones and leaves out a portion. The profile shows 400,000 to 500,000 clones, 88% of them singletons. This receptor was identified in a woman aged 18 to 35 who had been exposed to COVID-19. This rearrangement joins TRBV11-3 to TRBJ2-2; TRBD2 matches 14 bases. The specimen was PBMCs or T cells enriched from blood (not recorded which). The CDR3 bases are TGTGCCAGCTCTGGGGGACTAGCGGGAGCGGTCACCGGGGAGCTGTTTTTT. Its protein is CASSGGLAGAVTGELFF.